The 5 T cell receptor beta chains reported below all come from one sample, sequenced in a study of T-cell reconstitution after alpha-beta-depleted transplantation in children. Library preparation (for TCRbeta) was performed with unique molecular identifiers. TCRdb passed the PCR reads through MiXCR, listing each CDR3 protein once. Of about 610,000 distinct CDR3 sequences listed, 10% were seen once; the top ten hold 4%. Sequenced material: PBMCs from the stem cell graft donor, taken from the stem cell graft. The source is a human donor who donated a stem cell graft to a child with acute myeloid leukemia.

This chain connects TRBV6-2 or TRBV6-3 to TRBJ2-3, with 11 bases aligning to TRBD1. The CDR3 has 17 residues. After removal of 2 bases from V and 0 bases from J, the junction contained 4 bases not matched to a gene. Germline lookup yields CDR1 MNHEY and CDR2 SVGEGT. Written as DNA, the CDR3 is TGTGCCAGCAGTTACCCGGGACAGGGGGAGAGCACAGATACGCAGTATTTT. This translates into CASSYPGQGESTDTQYF.

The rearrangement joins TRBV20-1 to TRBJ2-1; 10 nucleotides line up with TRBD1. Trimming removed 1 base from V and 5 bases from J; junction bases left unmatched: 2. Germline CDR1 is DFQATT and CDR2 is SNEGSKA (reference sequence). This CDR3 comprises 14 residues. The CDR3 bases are TGCAGTGCTAGAGGGGACAGGGGAAACAATGAGCAGTTCTTC. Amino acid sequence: CSARGDRGNNEQFF.

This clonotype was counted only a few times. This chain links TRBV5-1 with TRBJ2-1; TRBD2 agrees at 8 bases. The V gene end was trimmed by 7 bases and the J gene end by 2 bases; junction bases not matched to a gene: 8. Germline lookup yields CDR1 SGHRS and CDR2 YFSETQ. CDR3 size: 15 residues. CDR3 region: CASGSLAAAYNEQFF. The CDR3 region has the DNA TGCGCCAGCGGGTCACTAGCGGCTGCCTACAATGAGCAGTTCTTC.

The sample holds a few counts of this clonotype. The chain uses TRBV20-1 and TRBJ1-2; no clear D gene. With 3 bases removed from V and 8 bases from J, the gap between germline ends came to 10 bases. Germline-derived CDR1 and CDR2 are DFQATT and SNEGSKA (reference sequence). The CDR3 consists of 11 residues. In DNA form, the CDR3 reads TGCAGTGCTAGGGGCGGGGAGGGCTACACCTTC. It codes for CSARGGEGYTF.

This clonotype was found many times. The DNA for the CDR3 is TGTGCCAGCAGCTTATCTGGTGAAGCTTTCTTT. Amino acids: CASSLSGEAFF. V and J are TRBV7-9 and TRBJ1-1; D is ambiguous. The CDR3 runs to 11 residues. V dropped 2 bases and J dropped 7 bases, with 5 bases sitting between them. The germline CDR1 and CDR2 sequences are SEHNR and FQNEAQ (reference sequence).